Shown below are 15 T cell receptor beta chains from a single sample sequenced in a study of blood T cell repertoires in COVID-19. Assay: immunoSEQ multiplex PCR; the TCRdb copy retains only in-frame clones and omits some. Of approximately 130,000 clones listed, roughly four fifths are singletons. Sample: peripheral blood. The receptors come from a human donor in a cohort sampled during active COVID-19.

The chain is built from TRBV7-9 and TRBJ1-5, with D perhaps TRBD1 (5 bases). V was clipped by 5 bases and J by 6 bases, with 17 bases between them. CDR3 length: 15 residues. CDR1 and CDR2 from the germline V gene are SEHNR and FQNEAQ (reference sequence). The CDR3 DNA reads TGTGCCAGCAGCAGAGGGGCGGGAGTGGGTCAGCCCCAGCATTTT. Its protein is CASSRGAGVGQPQHF.

The chain couples TRBV12-1 to TRBJ1-5; no check of the table's D call, TRBD1, against the DNA was made. TRBV12-1 counts as a pseudogene. The CDR3 is 19 amino acids. CDR3 sequence reads: CASSVKGERVVNSNQPQHF. For the CDR3, the DNA is TGTGCCAGCAGCGTTAAGGGGGAGAGGGTCGTGAATAGCAATCAGCCCCAGCATTTT.

The chain links TRBV4-3 to TRBJ2-1, with 15 bases that match TRBD2. This CDR3 is built from 21 residues. Germline loops: CDR1 LGHNA, CDR2 YSLEER. V lost 2 bases, J lost 0 bases, and 11 bases stayed unmatched. The CDR3 region has the DNA TGCGCCAGCAGCCAATCGTCCACCGGGACTAGCGGGGGGAGCTCCTACAATGAGCAGTTCTTC. It yields the protein CASSQSSTGTSGGSSYNEQFF.

The chain uses TRBV19 and TRBJ2-2; perhaps TRBD1 as D (6 bases). With 2 bases removed from V and 6 bases from J, the gap between germline ends came to 22 bases. The CDR3 covers 18 residues. Germline CDR1 LNHDA, CDR2 SQIVND (reference sequence). The CDR3 nucleotides read TGTGCCAGTAGTATACGACAGGCCCATAATCCTAGGGCCGGGGAGCTGTTTTTT. Translated: CASSIRQAHNPRAGELFF.

The rearrangement uses TRBV5-1 and TRBJ1-1; 7 nucleotides line up with TRBD1. J lost 4 bases, V lost 0 bases, and 21 bases had no gene match. Germline assignment: CDR1 SGHRS and CDR2 YFSETQ. CDR3 size: 20 residues. CDR3 amino acids: CASSLGAKGQHHLHLTEAFF. CDR3 nucleotides: TGCGCCAGCAGCTTGGGCGCCAAGGGACAGCACCATTTACATCTCACTGAAGCTTTCTTT. The variable domain in full, with the rest retrieved from reference TRBV5-1 and TRBJ1-1, is KAGVTQTPRYLIKTRGQQVTLSCSPISGHRSVSWYQQTPGQGLQFLFEYFSETQRNKGNFPGRFSGRQFSNSRSEMNVSTLELGDSALYLCASSLGAKGQHHLHLTEAFFGQGTRLTVV.

CDR3 amino acids: CASSESSGARYEQYF. The DNA for the CDR3 is TGTGCCAGCAGTGAAAGTAGCGGGGCTCGTTACGAGCAGTACTTC. The chain couples TRBV25-1 to TRBJ2-7; 8 positions agree with TRBD2. The CDR3 spans 15 residues. The V segment lost 2 bases and the J segment 4 bases; nucleotides outside the gene matches: 7. Looked up from germline, CDR1 is MGHDK and CDR2 is SYGVNS.

This clone was seen a handful of times. J is TRBJ1-5 and V is TRBV2; D uncertain. V lost 3 bases and J 3 bases, leaving 6 bases between the germline ends. In germline, CDR1 is SNHLY, CDR2 FYNNEI. The CDR3 sequence is 13 residues long. The CDR3 sequence is CASSDTFNQPQHF. The CDR3, as DNA: TGTGCCAGCAGTGACACATTCAATCAGCCCCAGCATTTT.

The genes are TRBV27 and TRBJ2-7, with 8 positions matching TRBD1. Germline CDR1 MNHEY, CDR2 SMNVEV (reference sequence). The J segment lost 5 bases and the V segment lost 0 bases, leaving 6 bases of the junction unmatched. The CDR3 totals 15 residues. CDR3: CASSLSGTGIHEQYF. Written as DNA, the CDR3 is TGTGCCAGCAGTTTATCGGGGACAGGTATCCACGAGCAGTACTTC.

CDR3 coding DNA: TGCGCCAGCAGCCCGGGCGGAGGGTGGGGTTCACCCCTCCACTTT. Amino acid sequence: CASSPGGGWGSPLHF. The chain is built from TRBV5-1 and TRBJ1-6, with unresolved D. V lost 4 bases and J 9 bases, leaving 17 bases between the germline ends. This CDR3 is built from 15 residues. Germline V lookup: CDR1 SGHRS, CDR2 YFSETQ.

V is TRBV14 and J is TRBJ2-5; perhaps D is TRBD1 or TRBD2 (6 bases each). Germline CDR1 reads SGHDN; CDR2 reads FVKESK. Trimming left V 6 bases short and J 4 bases short, with 12 bases between. This CDR3 is 13 amino acids long. CDR3 sequence: CASRQQGGETQYF. CDR3 nucleotide sequence: TGTGCCAGCAGACAACAGGGAGGAGAGACCCAGTACTTC.

This clone turned up a few times. J is TRBJ2-5 and V is TRBV19, with TRBD2 matching 9 bases. Looked up from germline, CDR1 is LNHDA and CDR2 is SQIVND (reference sequence). The trim removed 5 bases at V and 3 bases at J, leaving 10 bases unmatched. This CDR3 region has 16 residues. CDR3 residues: CASSSLVAGGKETQYF. The CDR3 DNA reads TGTGCCAGTAGTTCGTTGGTGGCGGGGGGGAAAGAGACCCAGTACTTC.

The CDR3, as DNA: TGCGCCAGCAGTGAGTTGGCGGGGGGGCAAGAGACCCAGTACTTC. Translating it yields CASSELAGGQETQYF. This sequence joins TRBV10-1 and TRBJ2-5, with 9 nucleotides matching TRBD2. Germline CDR1 WNHNN, CDR2 SYGVQD (reference sequence). The CDR3 totals 15 residues. V shed 1 base and J 2 bases; nucleotides not matched to a gene: 2.

This clone was counted only a few times. This chain links TRBV6-5 with TRBJ2-7, with 7 bases lining up with TRBD2. CDR3 length equals 15 residues. Germline-derived CDR1 and CDR2 are MNHEY and SVGAGI. V trimming: 7 bases; J trimming: 1 base; junction bases outside the gene matches: 10. The CDR3 is CASIPGRGASYEQYF. The CDR3, as DNA: TGTGCCAGCATCCCGGGGAGGGGCGCGTCCTACGAGCAGTACTTC.

The genes are TRBV14 and TRBJ2-5, with D perhaps TRBD2 (6 bases). CDR3 size: 14 residues. The ends were cut back, 0 bases at V and 4 bases at J, with 9 bases in the middle. In germline, CDR1 is SGHDN, CDR2 FVKESK. Here the CDR3 reads CASSQDWRGETQYF. CDR3 DNA sequence: TGTGCCAGCAGCCAAGATTGGCGGGGAGAGACCCAGTACTTC.

In its sample, this clone was seen once. The chain employs TRBV2 and TRBJ2-1; D perhaps matches TRBD1 (6 bases). CDR1 is SNHLY and CDR2 is FYNNEI in the germline V gene. V shed 6 bases and J shed 0 bases, with 12 bases lying between them. The length of the CDR3 is 15 residues. CDR3 sequence: CASRSRGSSYNEQFF. CDR3 nucleotide sequence: TGTGCCAGCAGATCAAGGGGGAGCTCCTACAATGAGCAGTTCTTC. Combining the CDR3 with reference TRBV2 and TRBJ2-1 gives the whole variable domain EPEVTQTPSHQVTQMGQEVILRCVPISNHLYFYWYRQILGQKVEFLVSFYNNEISEKSEIFDDQFSVERPDGSNFTLKIRSTKLEDSAMYFCASRSRGSSYNEQFFGPGTRLTVL.